A single sample is the source of the 9 T cell receptor beta chains below, sequenced in a study of vaccination effects on CD4 cells after COVID-19. Upon completion of more than 9 days in culture, CD4+ T cells were isolated. The vaccine given was either BNT162b2 or mRNA-1273, in two doses. The antigens of these receptors remain unknown. Produced via immunoSEQ multiplex PCR; TCRdb's table is partial and in-frame only. Of more than 60,000 clones in the sample, about 67% were seen once. The material was CD4+ T cells from PBMCs cultured without peptide, obtained after COVID-19 vaccination. The source is a human donor who received a COVID-19 vaccine.

V usage is TRBV5-6 and J usage is TRBJ1-2; D might be TRBD1 (6 bases). Germline CDR1 is SGHDT and CDR2 is YYEEEE. The V gene lost 0 bases and the J gene lost 4 bases, with 13 bases spanning the gap. CDR3 size: 15 residues. CDR3 amino acids: CASSLVGAVPYGYTF. In DNA form, the CDR3 reads TGTGCCAGCAGCTTGGTGGGGGCTGTACCCTATGGCTACACCTTC. The variable domain in full, completed from reference TRBV5-6 and TRBJ1-2, reads DAGVTQSPTHLIKTRGQQVTLRCSPKSGHDTVSWYQQALGQGPQFIFQYYEEEERQRGNFPDRFSGHQFPNYSSELNVNALLLGDSALYLCASSLVGAVPYGYTFGSGTRLTVV.

V is TRBV6-5 and J is TRBJ2-2; 11 bases agree with TRBD1. V gave up 5 bases and J gave up 4 bases; unmatched junction bases: 3. The CDR3 extends over 15 amino acids. Germline V gene lookup returns CDR1 MNHEY and CDR2 SVGAGI. CDR3 residues: CASSLGQGVTGELFF. DNA of the CDR3: TGTGCCAGCAGTCTGGGACAGGGGGTCACCGGGGAGCTGTTTTTT.

This clone was found a few times. The V call is TRBV30, the J call TRBJ2-1; TRBD1 is a possible D gene (6 bases). The CDR3 is 14 residues long. The V gene lost 4 bases and the J gene lost 2 bases, with 12 bases spanning the gap. CDR1 GTSNPN and CDR2 SVGIG come from the germline V gene (reference sequence). In DNA form, the CDR3 reads TGTGCCTGGACAACAGGGAAGCCCTACAATGAGCAGTTCTTC. Its translation is CAWTTGKPYNEQFF. The full variable domain, in which reference TRBV30 and TRBJ2-1 provide the parts outside the CDR3, is SQTIHQWPATLVQPVGSPLSLECTVEGTSNPNLYWYRQAAGRGLQLLFYSVGIGQISSEVPQNLSASRPQDRQFILSSKKLLLSDSGFYLCAWTTGKPYNEQFFGPGTRLTVL.

The V and J genes are TRBV6-2 or TRBV6-3 and TRBJ2-1; 10 bases match TRBD2. Germline V gene data show CDR1 as MNHEY and CDR2 as SVGEGT. Losses at the gene ends were 6 bases for V and 7 bases for J; bases not matched to a gene: 9. The CDR3 extends over 15 amino acids. In DNA form, the CDR3 reads TGTGCCAGCAGCGGACTAGCGGCCTTCAGTAATGAGCAGTTCTTC. It codes for CASSGLAAFSNEQFF.

This chain links TRBV12-5 with TRBJ1-4, with D perhaps matching TRBD1 (5 bases). This CDR3 is built from 15 residues. V was trimmed by 5 bases and J by 3 bases, leaving 13 bases between them. Germline assignment: CDR1 LGHNT and CDR2 FRNRAP. CDR3 DNA sequence: TGTGCTAGTGGTCGCCGTGGGGCAGCTAATGAAAAACTGTTTTTT. This codes for CASGRRGAANEKLFF. Together with reference TRBV12-5 and TRBJ1-4, the CDR3 gives the full variable domain: DARVTQTPRHKVTEMGQEVTMRCQPILGHNTVFWYRQTMMQGLELLAYFRNRAPLDDSGMPKDRFSAEMPDATLATLKIQPSEPRDSAVYFCASGRRGAANEKLFFGSGTQLSVL.

This clone was seen more than once but under ten times. In nucleotides, the CDR3 is TGTGCCAGCAGCCAAGGACAGGGATCGTCCTATTCACCCCTCCACTTT. Protein sequence: CASSQGQGSSYSPLHF. J is TRBJ1-6 and V is TRBV6-6, with TRBD1 identical over 8 bases. Germline assignment: CDR1 MNHNY and CDR2 SVGAGI (reference sequence). After removal of 6 bases from V and 8 bases from J, the junction contained 12 bases not matched to a gene. The length of the CDR3 is 16 residues.

As regards this clone: Sequence at one end of the junction differs from germline and may be a read error. This sequence joins TRBV3-1 (or the pseudogene TRBV3-2) and TRBJ1-3; 9 bases align to TRBD1. The CDR3 length is 12 residues. The germline CDR1 and CDR2 sequences are LGHDT and YNNKEL (reference sequence). The CDR3 here is CASSQGDRASDF. The CDR3 region has the DNA TGTGCCAGCAGCCAAGGGGACAGGGCATCGGATTTT.

V and J are TRBV2 and TRBJ1-5, with 9 positions matching TRBD1. The CDR3 is made up of 14 amino acids. The germline V gene has CDR1 SNHLY and CDR2 FYNNEI. J lost 6 bases, V lost 4 bases, and 4 bases had no gene match. This CDR3 is CASSGTGAPQPQHF. Here the CDR3 DNA reads TGTGCCAGCAGTGGGACAGGGGCCCCTCAGCCCCAGCATTTT.

The rearrangement links TRBV5-6 to TRBJ1-2; 10 nucleotides line up with TRBD1. The germline V gene has CDR1 SGHDT and CDR2 YYEEEE. Trimming cost V 4 bases and J 5 bases; bases outside gene matches: 8. This CDR3 is built from 15 residues. DNA of the CDR3: TGTGCCAGCAGCCTGGACAGGGGGAGCCTGTATGGCTACACCTTC. It is translated as CASSLDRGSLYGYTF.